This T cell receptor beta chain was captured in a study of CD8 T cells in Susac syndrome. Random-hexamer reverse transcription was applied to about 0.5 to 1 ug RNA. One entry per CDR3 protein, called by TCRdb with MiXCR from the immunoSEQ multiplex PCR reads. The table records 300,000 to 350,000 distinct CDR3 sequences, 90% to 95% of them present only once. The specimen was CD4+ T cells from PBMCs. The receptor was derived from a human donor with multiple sclerosis.

The CDR3 reads CASSWGGRSLNTGELFF. CDR3 sequence (DNA): TGTGCCAGCAGCTGGGGTGGAAGGTCATTGAACACCGGGGAGCTGTTTTTT. The J gene is TRBJ2-2, the V gene TRBV5-6; D gene uncertain. Germline CDR1 and CDR2: SGHDT and YYEEEE. CDR3 length: 17 amino acids. Trimming shortened V by 3 bases and J by 1 base, and 16 bases separated the two germline ends.